This T cell receptor beta chain was recovered during a study of Graves' ophthalmopathy and Graves' hyperthyroidism. Overall study results and limits: Also, most clonotypes expanded in the thyroid above 0.001 frequency appeared in blood. Sensitivity of around 85% and specificity of about 84% were achieved when a 13-signature model separated ophthalmopathy from stable hyperthyroidism.

V was clipped by 3 bases and J by 6 bases, with 27 bases between them. In germline, CDR1 is SGHNT, CDR2 YYREEE (reference sequence). The CDR3 contains 19 residues. TCR beta CDR3 regions were amplified from RNA transcripts. The library came from an HTBI-primed first-round RT-PCR and a second-round multiplex PCR. TCRdb fed the multiplex PCR reads into MiXCR, producing one record per CDR3 protein. The sample has over 650,000 distinct CDR3 sequences; under 50% are singletons. With respect to this clonotype: Its antigen is unknown.

The sequence was obtained from an adult man with Graves' ophthalmopathy. The rearrangement uses TRBV5-4 and TRBJ2-2; tentative D call: TRBD1 (7 bases). The sample taken for sequencing was peripheral blood. As DNA, the CDR3 is TGTGCCAGCAGCTCTTACCGTCGGTTGGAGGGGGCAGGGGCCGGGGAGCTGTTTTTT. Translation: CASSSYRRLEGAGAGELFF.